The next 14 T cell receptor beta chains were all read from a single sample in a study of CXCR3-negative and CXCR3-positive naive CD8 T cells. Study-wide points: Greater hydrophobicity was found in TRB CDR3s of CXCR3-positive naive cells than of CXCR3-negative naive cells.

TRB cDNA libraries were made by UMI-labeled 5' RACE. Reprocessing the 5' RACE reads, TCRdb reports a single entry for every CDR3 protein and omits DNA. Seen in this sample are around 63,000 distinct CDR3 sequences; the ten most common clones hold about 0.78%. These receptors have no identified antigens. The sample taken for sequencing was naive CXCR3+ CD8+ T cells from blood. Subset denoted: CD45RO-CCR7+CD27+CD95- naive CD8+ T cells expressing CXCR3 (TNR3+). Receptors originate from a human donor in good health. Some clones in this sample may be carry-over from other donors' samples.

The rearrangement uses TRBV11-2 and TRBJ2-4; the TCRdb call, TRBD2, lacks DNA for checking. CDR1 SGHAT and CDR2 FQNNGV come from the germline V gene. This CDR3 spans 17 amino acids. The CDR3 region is CASSLLTSGEAKNIQYF.

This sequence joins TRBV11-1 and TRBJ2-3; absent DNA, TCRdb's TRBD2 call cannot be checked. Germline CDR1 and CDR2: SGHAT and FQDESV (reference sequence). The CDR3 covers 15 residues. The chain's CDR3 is CASSLASGSTDTQYF.

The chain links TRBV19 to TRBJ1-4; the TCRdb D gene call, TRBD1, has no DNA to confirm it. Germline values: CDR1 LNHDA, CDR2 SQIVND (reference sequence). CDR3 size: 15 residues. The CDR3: CASTSTGTLNEKLFF. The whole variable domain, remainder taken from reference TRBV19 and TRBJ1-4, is DGGITQSPKYLFRKEGQNVTLSCEQNLNHDAMYWYRQDPGQGLRLIYYSQIVNDFQKGDIAEGYSVSREKKESFPLTVTSAQKNPTAFYLCASTSTGTLNEKLFFGSGTQLSVL.

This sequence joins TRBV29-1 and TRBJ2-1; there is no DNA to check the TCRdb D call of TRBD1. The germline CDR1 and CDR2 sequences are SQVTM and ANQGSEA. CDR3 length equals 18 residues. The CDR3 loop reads CSVEGNFQGGGSYNEQFF.

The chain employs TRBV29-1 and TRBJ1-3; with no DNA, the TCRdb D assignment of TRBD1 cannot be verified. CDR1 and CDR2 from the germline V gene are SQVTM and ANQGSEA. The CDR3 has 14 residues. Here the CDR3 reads CSVGPDGAGNTIYF.

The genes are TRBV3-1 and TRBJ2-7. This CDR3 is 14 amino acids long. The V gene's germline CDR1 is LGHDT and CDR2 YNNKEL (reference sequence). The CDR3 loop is CASSQVTPSYEQYF.

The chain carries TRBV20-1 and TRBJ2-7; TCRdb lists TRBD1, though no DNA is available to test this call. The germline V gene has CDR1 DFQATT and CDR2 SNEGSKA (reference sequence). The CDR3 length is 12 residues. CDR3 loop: CSARQGSYEQYF.

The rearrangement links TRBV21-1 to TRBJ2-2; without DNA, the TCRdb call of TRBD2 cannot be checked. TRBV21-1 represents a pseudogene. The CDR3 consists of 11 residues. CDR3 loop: CATPPPGELFF.

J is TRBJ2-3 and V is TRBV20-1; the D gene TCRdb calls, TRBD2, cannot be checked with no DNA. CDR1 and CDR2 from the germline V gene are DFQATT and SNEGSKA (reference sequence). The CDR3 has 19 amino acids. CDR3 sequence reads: CSAIQQGLAGERGVDTQYF.

This chain's CDR3 is CASSLGNDRGRTEAFF. This rearrangement joins TRBV7-2 to TRBJ1-1; TCRdb calls TRBD1, which cannot be checked without DNA. CDR1 is SGHTA, CDR2 FQGNSA, per germline. The CDR3 spans 16 residues.

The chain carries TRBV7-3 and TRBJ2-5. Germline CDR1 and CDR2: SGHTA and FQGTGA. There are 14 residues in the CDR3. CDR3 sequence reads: CASSLLGIKETQYF.

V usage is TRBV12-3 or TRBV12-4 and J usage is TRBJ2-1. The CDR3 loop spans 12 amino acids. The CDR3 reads CASSFGVETQFF.

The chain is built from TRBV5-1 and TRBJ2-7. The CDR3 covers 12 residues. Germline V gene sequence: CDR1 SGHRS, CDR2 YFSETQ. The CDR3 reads CASSLGVYEQYF.

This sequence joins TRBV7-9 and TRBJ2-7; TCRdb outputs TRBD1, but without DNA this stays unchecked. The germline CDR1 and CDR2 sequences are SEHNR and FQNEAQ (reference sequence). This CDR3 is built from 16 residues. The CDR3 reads CASSQPTGTGFYEQYF.